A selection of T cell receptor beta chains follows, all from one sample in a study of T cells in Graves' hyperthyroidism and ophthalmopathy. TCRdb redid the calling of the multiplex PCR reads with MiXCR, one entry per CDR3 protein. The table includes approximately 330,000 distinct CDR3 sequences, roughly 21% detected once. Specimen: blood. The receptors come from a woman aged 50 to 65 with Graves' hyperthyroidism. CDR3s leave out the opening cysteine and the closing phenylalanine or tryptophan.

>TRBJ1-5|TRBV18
ASSLEDSNQPQH
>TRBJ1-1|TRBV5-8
ASSWGGGVTEAF
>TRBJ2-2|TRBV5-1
ASSYHGTSGAGELF
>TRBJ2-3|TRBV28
ASSSDGAGEDTQY
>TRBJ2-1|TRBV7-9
ASSANRDWVSNEQL
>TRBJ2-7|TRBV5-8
ASSWDRRNEQY
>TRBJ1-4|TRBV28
ASTLGGTPEKLF
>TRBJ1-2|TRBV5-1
ASSLRGSVNGYT
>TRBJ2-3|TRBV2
ASSVGGILADTQY
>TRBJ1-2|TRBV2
ATGTANYGYT
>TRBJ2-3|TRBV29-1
SSRKGSFTTDTQY
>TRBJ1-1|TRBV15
ATSREPGQIRGTEAF
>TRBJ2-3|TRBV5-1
ASSQGTSTDTQY
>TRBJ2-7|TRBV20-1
SARFRAGVNEQY
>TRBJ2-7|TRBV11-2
ASSLRGGGNYEQY
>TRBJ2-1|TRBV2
ASSHVLAGGNEQF
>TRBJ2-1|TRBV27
ASSHPTPSNNEQF
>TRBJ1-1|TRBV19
ASSIDPAGRGSEAF
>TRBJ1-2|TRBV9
ASNTGQGDYGYT
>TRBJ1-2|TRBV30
AWSAGQGGIYGYT
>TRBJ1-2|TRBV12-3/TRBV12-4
ASSLAQIASYGYT
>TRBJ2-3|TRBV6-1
ASSELARDTDTQY
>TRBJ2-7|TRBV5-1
ASSLVSGGSYEQY
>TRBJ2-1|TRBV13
ASSPQTSGGANEQF
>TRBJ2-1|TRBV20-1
SASFNEQF
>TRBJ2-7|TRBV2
ASSLGDEPYEQY
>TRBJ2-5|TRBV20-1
SGVGETQY
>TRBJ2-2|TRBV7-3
ASSSSRDRAGAGELF
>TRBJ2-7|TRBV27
ASTDRVHYEQY
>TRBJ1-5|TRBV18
ASSPIRDQPQH
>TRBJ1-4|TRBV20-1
SARDREATNEKLF
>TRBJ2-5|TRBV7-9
ASSYGQGGDETQY
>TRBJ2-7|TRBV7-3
ASSPGGENFYEQY
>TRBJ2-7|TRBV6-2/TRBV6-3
ASKRGGGAYEQY
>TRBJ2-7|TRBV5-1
ASSLDRGTYEQY
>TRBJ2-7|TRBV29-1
SVQGSYEQY
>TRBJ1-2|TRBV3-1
ASSQQGASGYT
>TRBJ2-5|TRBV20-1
SARWGGETQY
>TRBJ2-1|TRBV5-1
ASRAGTGNNYEQF
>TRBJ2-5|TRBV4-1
ASSQVTSRETQY
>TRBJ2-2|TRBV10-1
ASSVRRAGELF
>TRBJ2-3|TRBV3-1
ASSQEDQRDTQY